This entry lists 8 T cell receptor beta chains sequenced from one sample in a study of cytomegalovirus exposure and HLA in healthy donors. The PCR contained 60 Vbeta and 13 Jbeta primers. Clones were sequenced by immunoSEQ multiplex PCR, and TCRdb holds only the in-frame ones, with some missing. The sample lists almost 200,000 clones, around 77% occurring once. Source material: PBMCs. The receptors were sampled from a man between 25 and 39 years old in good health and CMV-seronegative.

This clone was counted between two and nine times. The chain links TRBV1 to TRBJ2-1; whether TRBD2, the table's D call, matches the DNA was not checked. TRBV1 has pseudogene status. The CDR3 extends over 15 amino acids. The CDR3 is CTSSLLRCGHNEQFF. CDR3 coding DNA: TGCACCAGCAGCCTTCTGAGGTGTGGTCACAATGAGCAGTTCTTC.

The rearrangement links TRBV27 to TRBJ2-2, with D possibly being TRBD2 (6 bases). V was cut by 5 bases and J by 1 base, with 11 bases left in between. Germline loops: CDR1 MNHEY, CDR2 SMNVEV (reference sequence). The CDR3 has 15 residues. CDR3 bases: TGTGCCAGCAGTCCTCATAGCGGGAACACCGGGGAGCTGTTTTTT. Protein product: CASSPHSGNTGELFF.

Written as DNA, the CDR3 is TGTGCCAGCAGACAGGGGGGTGCGGCCAATGAGCAGTTCTTC. Translated: CASRQGGAANEQFF. The V gene is TRBV6-5, the J gene TRBJ2-1, with TRBD1 identical over 8 bases. The CDR3 loop spans 14 amino acids. V shed 6 bases, J shed 6 bases, and the junction held 7 bases outside the gene matches. Germline lookup yields CDR1 MNHEY and CDR2 SVGAGI.

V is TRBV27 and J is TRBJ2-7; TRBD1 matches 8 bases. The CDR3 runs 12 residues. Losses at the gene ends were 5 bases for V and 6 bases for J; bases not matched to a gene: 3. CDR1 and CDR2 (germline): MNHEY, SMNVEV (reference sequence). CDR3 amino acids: CASSGQGPEQYF. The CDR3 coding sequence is TGTGCCAGCAGTGGACAGGGTCCCGAGCAGTACTTC.

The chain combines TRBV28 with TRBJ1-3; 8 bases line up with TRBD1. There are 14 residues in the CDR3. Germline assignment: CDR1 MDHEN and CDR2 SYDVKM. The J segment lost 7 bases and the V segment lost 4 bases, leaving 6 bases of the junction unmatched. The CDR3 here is CASSSVDRGNTIYF. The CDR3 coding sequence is TGTGCCAGCAGTTCAGTCGACAGGGGCAACACCATATATTTT.

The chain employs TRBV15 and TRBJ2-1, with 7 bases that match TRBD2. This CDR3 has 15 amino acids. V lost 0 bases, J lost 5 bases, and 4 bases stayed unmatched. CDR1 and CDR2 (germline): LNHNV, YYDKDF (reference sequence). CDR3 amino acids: CATSRDLGTNNEQFF. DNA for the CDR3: TGTGCCACCAGCAGAGATTTAGGGACTAACAATGAGCAGTTCTTC.

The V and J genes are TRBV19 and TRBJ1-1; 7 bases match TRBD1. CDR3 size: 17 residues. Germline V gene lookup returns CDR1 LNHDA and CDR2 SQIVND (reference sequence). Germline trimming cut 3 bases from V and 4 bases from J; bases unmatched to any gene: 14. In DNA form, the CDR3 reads TGTGCCAGTAGTATTCCGCGGGACAGAGTATGGGGCACTGAAGCTTTCTTT. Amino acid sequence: CASSIPRDRVWGTEAFF.

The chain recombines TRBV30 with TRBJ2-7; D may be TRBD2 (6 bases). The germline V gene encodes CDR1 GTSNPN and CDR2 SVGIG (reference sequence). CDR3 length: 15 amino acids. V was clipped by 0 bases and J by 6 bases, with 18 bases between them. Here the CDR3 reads CAWSVQRTGVGEQYF. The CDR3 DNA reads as TGTGCCTGGAGTGTACAGCGAACGGGAGTTGGCGAGCAGTACTTC.